These 2 T cell receptor beta chains came from one sample sequenced in a study of a mutant IDH1 vaccine in newly diagnosed glioma. Time point reported: week 47, end of study. Vaccination comprised doses that each held 300 ug of mutant IDH1 20-mer peptide, plus topical imiquimod. Sequenced by immunoSEQ multiplex PCR; TCRdb stores in-frame clones only, minus some. The sample holds some 42,000 clones, approximately 86% seen once. Which antigens these TCRs recognize remains unknown. Sequences were derived from PBMCs, sampled from a glioma patient whose treatment included an IDH1 peptide vaccine. All receptors derive from a man younger than 35 with glioma. Some clones in this sample may be carry-over from other donors' samples.

The sample holds a few counts of this clone. V is TRBV30 and J is TRBJ1-3; no definite D call. The CDR3 contains 11 residues. CDR1 GTSNPN and CDR2 SVGIG come from the germline V gene (reference sequence). The germline V and J ends were trimmed by 3 bases and 15 bases, with 15 bases remaining between them. The DNA for the CDR3 is TGTGCCTGGAGAGCTGGACCAGAGGCATATTTT. The encoded protein is CAWRAGPEAYF.

The V gene is TRBV27, the J gene TRBJ1-1, with TRBD1 matching over 8 bases. CDR1 and CDR2 from the germline V gene are MNHEY and SMNVEV (reference sequence). The CDR3 runs to 15 residues. The V gene end was trimmed by 5 bases and the J gene end by 0 bases; junction bases not matched to a gene: 5. The CDR3 DNA reads as TGTGCCAGCAGTCCCGACAGGGGCATGAACACTGAAGCTTTCTTT. It translates to CASSPDRGMNTEAFF.